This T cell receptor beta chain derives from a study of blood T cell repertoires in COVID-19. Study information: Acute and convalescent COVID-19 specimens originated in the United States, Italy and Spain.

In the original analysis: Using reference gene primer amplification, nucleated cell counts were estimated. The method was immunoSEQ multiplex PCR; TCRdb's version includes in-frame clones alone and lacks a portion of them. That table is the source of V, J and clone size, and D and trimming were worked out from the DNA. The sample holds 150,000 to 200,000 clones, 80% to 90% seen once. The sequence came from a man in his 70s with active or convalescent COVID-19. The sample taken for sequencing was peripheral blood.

The CDR3 spells CASSPRAGFTDTQYF. In nucleotides, the CDR3 is TGTGCCAGTAGTCCTCGGGCGGGATTCACAGATACGCAGTATTTT. V is TRBV19 and J is TRBJ2-3; possibly TRBD2 for D (6 bases). Germline CDR1 LNHDA, CDR2 SQIVND (reference sequence). Between the trimmed V and J ends, which lost 5 bases and 2 bases, there was a span of 14 bases. This CDR3 comprises 15 residues. The whole variable domain, filled in from reference TRBV19 and TRBJ2-3, reads DGGITQSPKYLFRKEGQNVTLSCEQNLNHDAMYWYRQDPGQGLRLIYYSQIVNDFQKGDIAEGYSVSREKKESFPLTVTSAQKNPTAFYLCASSPRAGFTDTQYFGPGTRLTVL.